This paragraph reports one TCR beta chain. TCRdb's table, derived via immunoSEQ multiplex PCR, lists solely in-frame clones and lacks some. The sample shows about 480,000 clones, 85% to 90% of them seen only once. This sample is part of a study of blood T cell repertoires in COVID-19. Germline V CDR1 and CDR2: SEHNR, FQNEAQ (reference sequence). The CDR3 length is 15 residues. Deletions cut 1 base from V and 4 bases from J, with 12 bases between. This sequence joins TRBV7-9 and TRBJ2-3, with D perhaps matching TRBD2 (6 bases). The sequence was obtained from a man in his late teens or twenties with COVID-19, enrolled during active disease. Specimen: peripheral blood. CDR3 sequence reads: CASSLVELAADTQYF. In DNA form, the CDR3 reads TGTGCCAGCAGCTTAGTCGAACTAGCAGCAGATACGCAGTATTTT.